This T cell receptor beta chain was sequenced for a study of PD-L1 blockade in urothelial cancer. Study as a whole: From 0 to 3 prior chemotherapy regimens had been given to the patients. Findings and caveats of the study: A pretreatment blood TCR clonality that fell below the median predicted better progression-free and overall survival.

As to this clone: What it binds is unknown.

Spiked synthetic TCR analogs estimated absolute template abundance per PCR. Assay used: immunoSEQ multiplex PCR; TCRdb lists only in-frame clones, some missing. The profile shows 30,000 to 35,000 clones, 70% to 85% of them singletons. V gave up 3 bases and J gave up 10 bases, with 18 bases separating them. This CDR3 region has 14 residues. Germline V CDR1 and CDR2: KGHSH, LQKENI. Each patient gave between 1 and 8 samples, pretreatment and on-treatment. The V gene is TRBV18, the J gene TRBJ1-2; tentatively, D is TRBD1 (5 bases). This clonotype originated in a man aged 60 to 69 with urothelial cancer. The sequences come from PBMCs, collected around atezolizumab (anti-PD-L1) treatment. CDR3 sequence: CASSPDGGTIDYTF. CDR3 DNA sequence: TGTGCCAGCTCACCGGACGGAGGGACTATTGACTACACCTTC.